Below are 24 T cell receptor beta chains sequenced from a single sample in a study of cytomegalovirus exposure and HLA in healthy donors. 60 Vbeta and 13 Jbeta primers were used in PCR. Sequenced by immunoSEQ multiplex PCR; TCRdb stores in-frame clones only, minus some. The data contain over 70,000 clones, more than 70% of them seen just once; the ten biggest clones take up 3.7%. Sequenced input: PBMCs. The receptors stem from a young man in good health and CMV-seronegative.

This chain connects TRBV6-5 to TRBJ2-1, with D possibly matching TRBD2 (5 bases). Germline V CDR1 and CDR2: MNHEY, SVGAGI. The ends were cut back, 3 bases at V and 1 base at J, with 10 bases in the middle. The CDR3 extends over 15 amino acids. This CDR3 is CASSYSGRSYNEQFF. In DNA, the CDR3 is TGTGCCAGCAGTTATAGTGGGAGATCCTACAATGAGCAGTTCTTC.

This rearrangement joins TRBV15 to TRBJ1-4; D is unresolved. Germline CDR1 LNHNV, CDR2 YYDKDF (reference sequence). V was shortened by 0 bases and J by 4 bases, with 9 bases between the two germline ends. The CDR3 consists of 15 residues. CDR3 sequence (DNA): TGTGCCACCAGCAGAGATCTACAGCTTAATGAAAAACTGTTTTTT. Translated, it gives CATSRDLQLNEKLFF.

The CDR3 spells CASSRETCPSKSSYEQYF. The DNA for the CDR3 is TGTGCCAGCAGCCGGGAGACATGCCCGTCTAAAAGCTCCTACGAGCAGTACTTC. The chain links TRBV28 to TRBJ2-7; D is possibly TRBD2 (6 bases). CDR1 MDHEN and CDR2 SYDVKM come from the germline V gene. The V and J ends lost 6 bases and 0 bases respectively, with 24 bases between them. The CDR3 runs to 18 residues.

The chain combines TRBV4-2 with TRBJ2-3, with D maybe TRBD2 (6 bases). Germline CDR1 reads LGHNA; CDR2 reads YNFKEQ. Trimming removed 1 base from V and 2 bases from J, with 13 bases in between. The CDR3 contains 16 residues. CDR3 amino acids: CASSQVASATTDTQYF. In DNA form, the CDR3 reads TGTGCCAGCAGCCAAGTGGCTAGCGCTACCACAGATACGCAGTATTTT.

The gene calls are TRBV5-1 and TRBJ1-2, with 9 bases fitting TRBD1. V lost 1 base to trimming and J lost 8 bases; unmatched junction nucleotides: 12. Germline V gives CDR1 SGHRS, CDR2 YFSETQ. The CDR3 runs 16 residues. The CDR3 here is CASSLRRTGAVRGYTF. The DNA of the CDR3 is TGCGCCAGCAGCTTGCGGAGGACAGGGGCCGTGAGAGGCTACACCTTC. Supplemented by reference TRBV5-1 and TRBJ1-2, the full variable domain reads KAGVTQTPRYLIKTRGQQVTLSCSPISGHRSVSWYQQTPGQGLQFLFEYFSETQRNKGNFPGRFSGRQFSNSRSEMNVSTLELGDSALYLCASSLRRTGAVRGYTFGSGTRLTVV.

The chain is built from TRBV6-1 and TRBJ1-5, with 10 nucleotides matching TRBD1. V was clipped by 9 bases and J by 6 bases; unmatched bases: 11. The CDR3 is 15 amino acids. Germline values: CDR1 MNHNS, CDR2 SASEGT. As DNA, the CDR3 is TGTGCCAGTGTCCGGGACAGGGGCTTTAGTCAGCCCCAGCATTTT. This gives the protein CASVRDRGFSQPQHF.

CDR3 residues: CASSVEYYNEQFF. CDR3 nucleotide sequence: TGTGCCAGCAGCGTAGAATATTACAATGAGCAGTTCTTC. This chain connects TRBV9 to TRBJ2-1; D gene uncertain. The germline gives CDR1 SGDLS, CDR2 YYNGEE. V dropped 0 bases and J dropped 4 bases, with 5 bases sitting between them. The CDR3 loop spans 13 amino acids.

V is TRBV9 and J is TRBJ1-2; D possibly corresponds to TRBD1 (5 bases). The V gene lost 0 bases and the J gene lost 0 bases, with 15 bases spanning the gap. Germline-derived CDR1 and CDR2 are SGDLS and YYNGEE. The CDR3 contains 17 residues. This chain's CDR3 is CASSVGWNRRANYGYTF. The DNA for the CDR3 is TGTGCCAGCAGCGTAGGATGGAACAGGCGTGCTAACTATGGCTACACCTTC. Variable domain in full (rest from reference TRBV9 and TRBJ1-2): DSGVTQTPKHLITATGQRVTLRCSPRSGDLSVYWYQQSLDQGLQFLIQYYNGEERAKGNILERFSAQQFPDLHSELNLSSLELGDSALYFCASSVGWNRRANYGYTFGSGTRLTVV.

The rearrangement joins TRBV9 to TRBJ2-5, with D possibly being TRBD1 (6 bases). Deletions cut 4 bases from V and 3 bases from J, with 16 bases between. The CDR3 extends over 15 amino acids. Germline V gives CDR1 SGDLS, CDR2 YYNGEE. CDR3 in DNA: TGTGCCAGCAGCCCAGGGGTGGCAGGGGAAGAGACCCAGTACTTC. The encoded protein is CASSPGVAGEETQYF. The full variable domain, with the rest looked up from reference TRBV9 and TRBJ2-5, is DSGVTQTPKHLITATGQRVTLRCSPRSGDLSVYWYQQSLDQGLQFLIQYYNGEERAKGNILERFSAQQFPDLHSELNLSSLELGDSALYFCASSPGVAGEETQYFGPGTRLLVL.

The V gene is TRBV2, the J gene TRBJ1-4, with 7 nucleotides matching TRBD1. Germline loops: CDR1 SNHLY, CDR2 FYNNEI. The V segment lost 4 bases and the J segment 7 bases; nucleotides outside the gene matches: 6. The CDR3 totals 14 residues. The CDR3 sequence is CASSVTGAGEKLFF. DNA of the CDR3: TGTGCCAGCAGTGTTACAGGGGCAGGTGAAAAACTGTTTTTT.

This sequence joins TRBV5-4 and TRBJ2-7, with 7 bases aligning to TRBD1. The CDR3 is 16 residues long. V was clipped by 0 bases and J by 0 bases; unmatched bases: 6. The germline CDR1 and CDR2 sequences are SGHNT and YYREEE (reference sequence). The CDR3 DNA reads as TGTGCCAGCAGCTTGGGGGGACAGAGAGTCTCCTACGAGCAGTACTTC. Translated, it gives CASSLGGQRVSYEQYF. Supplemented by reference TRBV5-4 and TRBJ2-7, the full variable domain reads ETGVTQSPTHLIKTRGQQVTLRCSSQSGHNTVSWYQQALGQGPQFIFQYYREEENGRGNFPPRFSGLQFPNYSSELNVNALELDDSALYLCASSLGGQRVSYEQYFGPGTRLTVT.

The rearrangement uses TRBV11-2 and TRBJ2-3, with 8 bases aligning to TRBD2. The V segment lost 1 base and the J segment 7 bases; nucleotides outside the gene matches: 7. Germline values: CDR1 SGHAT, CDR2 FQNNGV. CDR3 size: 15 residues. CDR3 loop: CASSLAGGAVNTQYF. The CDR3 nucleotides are TGTGCCAGCAGCTTAGCCGGGGGGGCCGTGAATACGCAGTATTTT.

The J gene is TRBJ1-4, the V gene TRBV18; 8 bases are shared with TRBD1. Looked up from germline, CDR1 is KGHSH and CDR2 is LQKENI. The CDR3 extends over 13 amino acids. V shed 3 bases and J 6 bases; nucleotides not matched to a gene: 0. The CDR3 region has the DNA TGTGCCAGCTCACCGGGACAGGATGAAAAACTGTTTTTT. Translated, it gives CASSPGQDEKLFF. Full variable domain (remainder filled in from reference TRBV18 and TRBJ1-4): NAGVMQNPRHLVRRRGQEARLRCSPMKGHSHVYWYRQLPEEGLKFMVYLQKENIIDESGMPKERFSAEFPKEGPSILRIQQVVRGDSAAYFCASSPGQDEKLFFGSGTQLSVL.

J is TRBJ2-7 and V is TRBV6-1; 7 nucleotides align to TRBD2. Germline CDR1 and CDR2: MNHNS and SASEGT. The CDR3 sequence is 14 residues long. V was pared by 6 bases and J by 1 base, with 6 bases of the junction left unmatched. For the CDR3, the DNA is TGTGCCAGCAGACCGAATAGCGGGTCCTACGAGCAGTACTTC. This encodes CASRPNSGSYEQYF.

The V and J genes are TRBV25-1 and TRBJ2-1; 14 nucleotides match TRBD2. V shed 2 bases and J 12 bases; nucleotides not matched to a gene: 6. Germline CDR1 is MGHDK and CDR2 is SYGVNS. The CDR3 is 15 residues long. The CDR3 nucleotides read TGTGCCAGCAGTGAACCGGGACTAGCGGGAGCTAGGCAGTTCTTC. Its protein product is CASSEPGLAGARQFF.

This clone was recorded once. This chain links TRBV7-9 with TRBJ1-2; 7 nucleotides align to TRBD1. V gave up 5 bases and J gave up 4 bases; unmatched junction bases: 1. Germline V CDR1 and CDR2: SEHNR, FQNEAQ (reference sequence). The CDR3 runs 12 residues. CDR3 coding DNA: TGTGCCAGCAGCCCAGGGGGCTATGGCTACACCTTC. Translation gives CASSPGGYGYTF.

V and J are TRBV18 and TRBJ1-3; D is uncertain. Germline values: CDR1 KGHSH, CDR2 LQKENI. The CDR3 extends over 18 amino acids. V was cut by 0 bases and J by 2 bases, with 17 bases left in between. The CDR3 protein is CASSPPWAGRTPGNTIYF. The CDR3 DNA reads TGTGCCAGCTCACCACCGTGGGCAGGAAGAACTCCTGGAAACACCATATATTTT.

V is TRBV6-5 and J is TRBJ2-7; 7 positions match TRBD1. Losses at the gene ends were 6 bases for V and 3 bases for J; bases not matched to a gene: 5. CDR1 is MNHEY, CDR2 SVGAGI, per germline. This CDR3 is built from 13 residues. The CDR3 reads CASRDRADYEQYF. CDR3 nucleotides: TGTGCCAGCAGAGACAGGGCGGACTACGAGCAGTACTTC.

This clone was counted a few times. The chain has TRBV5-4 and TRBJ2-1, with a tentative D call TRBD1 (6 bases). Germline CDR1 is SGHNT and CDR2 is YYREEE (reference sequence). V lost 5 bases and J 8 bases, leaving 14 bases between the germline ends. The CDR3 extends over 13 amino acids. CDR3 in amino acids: CASRKQGSDEQFF. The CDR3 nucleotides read TGTGCCAGCAGAAAACAGGGATCCGATGAGCAGTTCTTC.

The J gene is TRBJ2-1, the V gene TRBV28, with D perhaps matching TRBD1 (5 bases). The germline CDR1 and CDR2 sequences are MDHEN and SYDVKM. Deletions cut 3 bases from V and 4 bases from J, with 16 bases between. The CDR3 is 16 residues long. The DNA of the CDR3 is TGTGCCAGCAGTTTTGGGGCTGGGGTGGTGTACAATGAGCAGTTCTTC. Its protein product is CASSFGAGVVYNEQFF.

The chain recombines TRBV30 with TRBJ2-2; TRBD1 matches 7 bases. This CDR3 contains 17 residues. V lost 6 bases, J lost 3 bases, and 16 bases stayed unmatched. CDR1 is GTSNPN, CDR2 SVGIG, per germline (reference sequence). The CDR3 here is CACISPTGVKDTGELFF. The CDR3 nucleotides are TGTGCCTGCATCTCGCCAACAGGGGTAAAAGACACCGGGGAGCTGTTTTTT.

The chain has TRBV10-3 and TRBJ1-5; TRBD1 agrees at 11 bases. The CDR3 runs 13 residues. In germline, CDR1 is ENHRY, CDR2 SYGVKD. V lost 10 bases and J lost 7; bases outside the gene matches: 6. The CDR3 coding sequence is TGTGCCACCAGGGACAGGGGGAAACAGCCCCAGCATTTT. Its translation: CATRDRGKQPQHF.

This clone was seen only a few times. The CDR3 nucleotides are TGTGCCAGCAGTTTAGCAGGGGACGCGAACTATGGCTACACCTTC. Its protein is CASSLAGDANYGYTF. This chain joins TRBV27 and TRBJ1-2; D is perhaps TRBD1 (6 bases). CDR1 MNHEY and CDR2 SMNVEV come from the germline V gene (reference sequence). V was shortened by 2 bases and J by 2 bases, with 12 bases between the two germline ends. This CDR3 has 15 residues.

CDR3 in DNA: TGTGCCAGCAGCCGCCTAACCATGAACACTGAAGCTTTCTTT. Protein: CASSRLTMNTEAFF. J is TRBJ1-1 and V is TRBV11-2; the D is unclear. Germline V CDR1 and CDR2: SGHAT, FQNNGV. Trimming removed 5 bases at V and 0 bases at J, with 10 bases between. This CDR3 contains 14 residues.